A selection of T cell receptor beta chains follows, all from one sample in a study of tumor-infiltrating lymphocytes in primary liver carcinoma. Via MiXCR, TCRdb re-called the multiplex PCR reads, giving one row per CDR3 protein. The data show 300,000 to 400,000 distinct CDR3 sequences, roughly two thirds seen once. The sequenced material came from peripheral blood. Receptors were obtained from a man aged 35 to 55 with primary liver carcinoma and hepatitis B virus infection. CDR3s leave out the opening cysteine and the closing phenylalanine or tryptophan.

>TRBV11-2|TRBJ2-5
ASGPLRSAAQETQY
>TRBV28|TRBJ2-5
ASSFHRLETQY
>TRBV6-6|TRBJ2-3
ASSSITDTQY
>TRBV30|TRBJ2-2
AWGRMGVTGELF
>TRBV4-1|TRBJ2-3
ASSQKLAGSDTQY
>TRBV5-4|TRBJ2-2
ASSLTSGSRTGEPF
>TRBV6-1|TRBJ2-5
TSNSGIRETQY
>TRBV6-2/TRBV6-3|TRBJ2-4
ASTPEIGSGKNIQY
>TRBV4-2|TRBJ2-1
ARNPTTSGVYNEQF
>TRBV6-5|TRBJ2-1
ASSKGLVGVHEQF
>TRBV11-1|TRBJ2-5
ASSFRVLAGETQY
>TRBV29-1|TRBJ1-4
SAQLASEKLF
>TRBV12-3/TRBV12-4|TRBJ2-3
ASSLALGESKDTQY
>TRBV2|TRBJ1-5
ASRDMYSNQPQH
>TRBV11-3|TRBJ1-1
ASSPRVGAETF
>TRBV6-2/TRBV6-3|TRBJ1-6
ASRDSRFPLH
>TRBV29-1|TRBJ2-3
SVEVAGGNTQY
>TRBV7-9|TRBJ2-3
ASSPPGAGGGDTQY
>TRBV11-2|TRBJ2-1
ANSSAFNEQF
>TRBV7-9|TRBJ2-5
ASSLGLSGLAEETQY
>TRBV12-3/TRBV12-4|TRBJ1-6
ASNKGQPNSPLH
>TRBV11-2|TRBJ2-1
ACSFSADHIEQF
>TRBV6-5|TRBJ1-1
ASSFRTAGSNTEAF
>TRBV5-1|TRBJ1-1
ASSVGHSSGDTEAF
>TRBV11-2|TRBJ2-6
ASSLSGGGPGANVLT
>TRBV5-5|TRBJ2-5
ASSLVGTGYQETQY
>TRBV7-9|TRBJ2-5
ASSLGLRDGGETQY
>TRBV28|TRBJ1-3
ASSFLRGAGLGNTIY
>TRBV28|TRBJ2-1
ASSWGLADF
>TRBV7-9|TRBJ2-1
ASTSASGNNEQF
>TRBV12-3/TRBV12-4|TRBJ2-5
ASSPAGVEDTHY
>TRBV5-1|TRBJ2-5
ASSTFGRYQETQY
>TRBV28|TRBJ2-1
ASSSHGTSDNEQF
>TRBV6-5|TRBJ2-1
ASSYFGGAGTSGSGEQF
>TRBV11-2|TRBJ2-1
ASSLRGVRNEQF
>TRBV12-3/TRBV12-4|TRBJ2-4
ASIEGLAKNIQY
>TRBV4-1|TRBJ1-4
ASSQNSATNEKLF
>TRBV6-2/TRBV6-3|TRBJ2-3
ASSAGLAGGADTQY
>TRBV28|TRBJ2-3
ASSLSTSGYTDTQY
>TRBV5-1|TRBJ1-4
ASSPAAGSGLEKLF
>TRBV5-4|TRBJ2-5
ASSNGQGRQETQY
>TRBV6-5|TRBJ1-3
ASTVGGTFGNTIH
>TRBV12-3/TRBV12-4|TRBJ2-1
ASSSLAGDHEQF
>TRBV12-3/TRBV12-4|TRBJ1-5
ASSPDRADQPQH
>TRBV4-2|TRBJ2-1
ASSQDWLEQF
>TRBV5-4|TRBJ2-3
ASSLAAATDTQY
>TRBV12-3/TRBV12-4|TRBJ1-2
ASSLGQGANYGYT
>TRBV12-3/TRBV12-4|TRBJ1-3
ASSPQVSGNTIY
>TRBV29-1|TRBJ2-6
SVSDREGAGANVLT
>TRBV4-1|TRBJ1-6
ASNPPGGGQTLLNSPLH
>TRBV19|TRBJ1-1
ASSISGGGDTEAF
>TRBV5-6|TRBJ2-3
ASSLLAEGTDTQY
>TRBV28|TRBJ2-3
ASSRDRDLDTQY
>TRBV11-1|TRBJ2-1
ASSLLRDNSYKEQF
>TRBV5-6|TRBJ1-1
ACSLRAGGEAF
>TRBV4-3|TRBJ2-3
ASSQTTGSGDTQY
>TRBV6-6|TRBJ2-3
ASSYSPRLADHTDTQY